This T cell receptor beta chain derives from a study of blood T cells in healthy people across ages (dated by TCRdb to 2015 to 2017). With regard to the full study: In model experiments, template switching captured about one uniquely barcoded TCR beta cDNA molecule for every two T cells. The study measured age-related changes in TCR beta repertoire diversity using deep sequencing normalized with unique cDNA molecular identifiers. The donors were split into four age groups: young (average 16 years), middle-aged (about 40), aged (around 67) and long-lived (roughly 86). To avoid experimental bias, donors of different ages were randomly spread across the sequencing lanes. For two donors (one aged 18 to 30 and one aged 80 or older), the study analyzed two additional independent replicas of 1 million unique cDNA reads from the same blood draw. Broad study findings and their caveats: Estimates of total diversity from one million sequenced T cells were regarded as lower bounds and underestimates. Because profiling used bulk unsorted PBMCs, naive and antigen-experienced compartments could not be compared conclusively. Observed TCR beta diversity per million T cells fell roughly linearly with age, and a significant reduction was already apparent by age roughly 40. Because donor CMV infection status was unknown, age-related changes in expanded clonotypes were potentially confounded. Compared with the aged group, the long-lived group had more naive CD4+ T cells, fewer expanded clones and increased TCR diversity, a pattern suggesting age selection. Observed TCR beta diversity correlated strongly with the percentage of naive T cells measured by flow cytometry.

The donors were 40 or so Caucasian individuals from Russia, aged roughly 6 to 90 years, who were systemically healthy. Each donor gave 8 to 10 milliliters of peripheral blood, drawn into EDTA-treated Vacutainer tubes. Ficoll-Paque density-gradient centrifugation was used to isolate PBMCs, with at least 7 million per sample. Trizol reagent was used to extract total RNA from PBMCs, with at least 5.5 micrograms per sample. For every donor, an aliquot of PBMCs went through flow cytometry to measure the percentages of naive CD45RAhigh/CD27high T cells. Library preparation used 5' RACE. Reads for this sample came from an Illumina HiSeq 2500. A second PCR of roughly 7 to 11 cycles was performed with a sample-barcoded 5' primer and a J-beta primer mix. A template-switch 5' adaptor carrying 12 random nucleotides introduced a unique molecular identifier onto each TCR beta cDNA molecule. At least 2.5 million CDR3-containing paired-end reads were obtained from each sample. The Mint cDNA synthesis kit, primed by a TRBC-specific oligonucleotide, was used to synthesize first-strand cDNA from all RNA. Following uracil-DNA glycosylase treatment, a first 18-cycle PCR with universal primers M1SS and BC2_uni_R was performed on all cDNA. The original pipeline was this. Each sample was normalized by randomly selecting 1 million high-quality reads, each carrying a distinct molecular identifier. Instead of being binned into consensus sequences, reads with shared molecular identifiers were discarded. CDR3 identification, clonotype clustering and error correction used MiTCR with a Q25 quality threshold and the strictest error-elimination algorithm. Lower-bound total TCR beta diversity was estimated with a nonparametric unseen species model using Euler transformation. TCRdb cleaned the public reads at Q25 with fastp, built clones with MiXCR and kept in-frame beta chains. One record per CDR3 amino acid sequence lists the most common genes and DNA. TCRdb, not the original authors, processed these V and J calls. This sample gives approximately 1,100,000 distinct CDR3 sequences in total; more than 40% of them show up just once. The top ten clonotypes cover 15% to 20% of the sample.

Its CDR3 holds 15 amino acids, cysteine through phenylalanine. Of all the DNA, just the CDR3 is kept, 45 bases in frame from base 1. Based on the germline V gene (reference sequence), the CDR1 and CDR2 sequences are MNHEY and SMNVEV. V is reduced by 2 bases and J by 2 bases, leaving a spacing of 13 bases between them. This clonotype appeared once. No cognate antigen has been identified for it. Within one base of it there is no much larger clone, and no base qualities were kept. The chain employs TRBV27 and TRBJ2-7; TRBD1 is possibly the D segment (5 matching bases). This receptor was identified in a woman aged 55-69 years in good health. Material for sequencing was blood. The DNA is as follows: TGTGCCAGCAGTTTACTGTCAGGGCCGCCCTACGAGCAGTACTTC. Its translation is CASSLLSGPPYEQYF.